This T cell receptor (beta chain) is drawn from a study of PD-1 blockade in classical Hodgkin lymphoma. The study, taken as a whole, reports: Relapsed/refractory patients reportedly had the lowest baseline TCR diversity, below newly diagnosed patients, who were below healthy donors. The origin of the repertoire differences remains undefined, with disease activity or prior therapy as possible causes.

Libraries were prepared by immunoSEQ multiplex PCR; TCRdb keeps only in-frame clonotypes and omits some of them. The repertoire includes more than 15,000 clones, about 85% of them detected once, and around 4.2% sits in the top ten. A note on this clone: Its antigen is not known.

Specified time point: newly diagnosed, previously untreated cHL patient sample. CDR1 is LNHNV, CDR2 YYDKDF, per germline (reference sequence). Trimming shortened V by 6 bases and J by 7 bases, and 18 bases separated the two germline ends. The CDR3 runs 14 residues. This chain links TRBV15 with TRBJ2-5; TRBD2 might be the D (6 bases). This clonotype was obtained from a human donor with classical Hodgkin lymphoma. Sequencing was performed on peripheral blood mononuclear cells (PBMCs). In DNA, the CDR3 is TGTGCCACCAGTGGCGGAGGGCAGAGCACGACCCAGTACTTC. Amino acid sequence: CATSGGGQSTTQYF.